The 13 T cell receptor beta chains listed next were all sequenced from one sample in a study of CD8 T cells in ankylosing spondylitis. Broader study findings: A TCR beta motif of roughly eight highly homologous variants appeared characteristic of ankylosing spondylitis blood.

MiXCR, applied by TCRdb to the 5' RACE reads, yields one record per CDR3 protein. The sample comprises some 220,000 distinct CDR3 sequences, 7.3% of which are singletons, and 13% to 15% rests with the top ten. Which antigens these TCRs recognize remains unknown. Input material: blood, either unsorted or a sorted T cell fraction (not recorded which). The origin of the receptors is a male donor with ankylosing spondylitis.

This rearrangement joins TRBV10-3 to TRBJ2-5; no firm D call. This CDR3 region has 13 residues. The ends were cut back, 6 bases at V and 3 bases at J, with 11 bases in the middle. Per the germline V gene, CDR1 is ENHRY and CDR2 is SYGVKD. The CDR3 here is CAISPGHEETQYF. In DNA form, the CDR3 reads TGTGCCATCAGCCCCGGGCATGAAGAGACCCAGTACTTC.

The chain joins TRBV28 to TRBJ1-3; D unresolved. Looked up from germline, CDR1 is MDHEN and CDR2 is SYDVKM. V lost 2 bases and J 0 bases, leaving 14 bases between the germline ends. The CDR3 runs 17 residues. The CDR3 loop reads CASSLVAASYSGNTIYF. The CDR3 DNA follows: TGTGCCAGCAGTTTAGTGGCAGCCTCCTACTCTGGAAACACCATATATTTT.

The V call is TRBV23-1, the J call TRBJ1-5; perhaps TRBD1 as D (6 bases). TRBV23-1 is classed as an ORF, of uncertain function. This CDR3 has 14 residues. Trimming shortened V by 9 bases and J by 2 bases, and 14 bases separated the two germline ends. DNA for the CDR3: TGCGCCAGAAAGAACAGGGACGGCAATCAGCCCCAGCATTTT. Protein sequence: CARKNRDGNQPQHF.

This clonotype was found many times. The junction shows a germline mismatch at one end, possibly a read error. This chain joins TRBV20-1 and TRBJ2-1; 8 nucleotides agree with TRBD2. Germline loops: CDR1 DFQATT, CDR2 SNEGSKA (reference sequence). This CDR3 comprises 15 residues. CDR3 sequence: CSAPLREGPSNERFF. CDR3 sequence (DNA): TGCAGTGCCCCCCTTCGGGAGGGCCCCAGCAATGAGCGGTTCTTC.

Of note for this clonotype: An end of the junction differs from the germline gene, which may be a read error. The V and J genes are TRBV7-7 and TRBJ2-5; a possible D gene is TRBD1 (5 bases). Germline V gene data show CDR1 as SSHAT and CDR2 as FNYEAQ (reference sequence). The CDR3 has 16 residues. The CDR3 spells CASSLNPGSLQETQYF. In DNA, the CDR3 is TGTGCTAGCAGCTTAAACCCAGGGTCTCTCCAAGAGACCCAGTACTTC. The full variable domain, rest sourced from reference TRBV7-7 and TRBJ2-5, is GAGVSQSPRYKVTKRGQDVTLRCDPISSHATLYWYQQALGQGPEFLTYFNYEAQPDKSGLPSDRFSAERPEGSISTLTIQRTEQRDSAMYRCASSLNPGSLQETQYFGPGTRLLVL.

Within the sample, this clonotype is medium-sized. The rearrangement links TRBV6-1 to TRBJ2-1, with 11 bases identical to TRBD2. The CDR3 contains 16 residues. Germline V gives CDR1 MNHNS, CDR2 SASEGT. Trimming at V came to 2 bases and at J to 8 bases, leaving 8 bases not matched to a gene. The DNA of the CDR3 is TGTGCCAGCAGTGAAAGCCTAGCGGGGGGAATGGATGAGCAGTTCTTC. Its protein product is CASSESLAGGMDEQFF.

This clonotype was counted many times. This chain connects TRBV7-2 to TRBJ1-2; D is unclear. V lost 1 base and J lost 5, with 14 bases in between. CDR3 length: 15 amino acids. CDR1 SGHTA and CDR2 FQGNSA come from the germline V gene. The CDR3 is CASSLGSMTVYGYTF. The CDR3 DNA is TGTGCCAGCAGCTTAGGAAGTATGACGGTTTATGGCTACACCTTC.

The chain is built from TRBV5-1 and TRBJ2-1; the match to TRBD2 covers 10 bases. The V and J ends lost 4 bases and 6 bases, in that order; junction bases with no gene match: 10. The germline gives CDR1 SGHRS, CDR2 YFSETQ. This CDR3 has 16 residues. CDR3 protein: CASSPRASGSFNEQFF. The CDR3 DNA reads as TGCGCCAGCAGCCCCCGGGCTAGCGGGAGCTTCAATGAGCAGTTCTTC.

The sample holds many counts of this clonotype. The chain has TRBV6-1 and TRBJ1-2; D unresolved. This CDR3 contains 15 residues. Germline CDR1 MNHNS, CDR2 SASEGT. Trimming left V 6 bases short and J 3 bases short, with 17 bases between. The CDR3 sequence: CASSGRGKVYYGYTF. CDR3 sequence (DNA): TGTGCCAGCAGCGGACGAGGGAAGGTTTACTATGGCTACACCTTC.

This clonotype was counted only a few times. The CDR3 sequence is CASRVQGSGSNQPQHF. CDR3 sequence (DNA): TGTGCCAGCAGAGTACAGGGCTCTGGAAGCAATCAGCCCCAGCATTTT. This rearrangement joins TRBV6-1 to TRBJ1-5; D is perhaps TRBD1 (6 bases). V lost 6 bases, J lost 1 base, and 16 bases lay in between. This CDR3 spans 16 amino acids. Per germline, CDR1 MNHNS and CDR2 SASEGT.

This clonotype was seen ten or more times. V usage is TRBV27 and J usage is TRBJ2-7; 8 nucleotides agree with TRBD2. Trimming at V came to 2 bases and at J to 6 bases, leaving 6 bases not matched to a gene. Germline V gives CDR1 MNHEY, CDR2 SMNVEV (reference sequence). This CDR3 has 14 amino acids. The CDR3 spells CASSLPGLAGEQYF. In DNA form, the CDR3 reads TGTGCCAGCAGTTTACCAGGGCTAGCGGGCGAGCAGTACTTC.

This clonotype was observed a few times. The chain is built from TRBV6-2 or TRBV6-3 and TRBJ2-1; the match to TRBD2 covers 9 bases. The germline CDR1 and CDR2 sequences are MNHEY and SVGEGT. This CDR3 is built from 22 residues. V gave up 7 bases and J gave up 5 bases; unmatched junction bases: 30. The CDR3 loop is CASTPLAAGGPLSHTGNNEQFF. CDR3 nucleotides: TGTGCCAGCACCCCGCTGGCGGCGGGAGGGCCACTTTCCCATACAGGGAACAATGAGCAGTTCTTC.

The sample holds many counts of this clonotype. The chain links TRBV2 to TRBJ2-1; 11 positions match TRBD2. Trimming took 6 bases from V and 4 from J; bases not matched to a gene: 5. The CDR3 has 15 residues. Germline-derived CDR1 and CDR2 are SNHLY and FYNNEI. For the CDR3, the DNA is TGTGCCAGCAGCCAGACTAGCGGGATGTACAATGAGCAGTTCTTC. Amino acids: CASSQTSGMYNEQFF.